This TCR beta chain was obtained from a study of T cells in tuberculosis. Unsorted cryopreserved PBMC were sequenced, averaging around 100,000 T cells per clinical donor. Study-wide findings and caveats: Classification accuracy was 85% to 90% (AUROC roughly 0.9) with the GMM-specific repertoire. Smaller distances to GMM-specific TCRs suggested their expansion in active tuberculosis. The TCR-beta difference was not significant; alpha differences partly reflected length.

The CDR3 totals 15 residues. Germline-derived CDR1 and CDR2 are MRHNA and SNTAGT. The junction had 6 bases not matched to a gene; V was cut back by 2 bases and J by 7 bases. On this clone itself: Its specificity is unknown.

Sequencing was performed with immunoSEQ multiplex PCR; in TCRdb, only in-frame clones are kept and a portion is missing. The data contain approximately 28,000 clones, about 92% of them seen just once; the ten biggest clones take up 4.9%. This chain uses TRBV6-4 with TRBJ2-1; 9 bases match TRBD2. Input material: PBMCs. The sequence was obtained from a donor aged 10 to 29 with latent tuberculosis or without tuberculosis infection. The CDR3 loop reads CASSDGGGAGNEQFF. In nucleotides, the CDR3 is TGTGCCAGCAGTGACGGCGGGGGGGCCGGTAATGAGCAGTTCTTC.